What follows are 22 T cell receptor beta chains derived from one specimen sequenced in a study of identical twins. A single record per CDR3 protein comes from TCRdb applying MiXCR to the 5' RACE reads. The sample has hundreds of thousands of distinct CDR3 sequences, 20% to 25% seen once. The same data also contributed to another study, on T cells expressing NK-cell markers.

Material: PBMCs. The receptors here all came from a woman under 30 in good health.

The genes are TRBV20-1 and TRBJ2-5, with 11 bases aligning to TRBD2. In germline, CDR1 is DFQATT, CDR2 SNEGSKA (reference sequence). The CDR3 is 13 residues long. The CDR3 region is CGLSGGARETQYF. The CDR3 DNA reads TGCGGACTTAGCGGGGGGGCCCGGGAGACCCAGTACTTC.

The rearrangement uses TRBV29-1 and TRBJ2-1; D unresolved. Trimming took off 6 bases at V and 4 bases at J, with 19 bases between the two ends. CDR1 is SQVTM, CDR2 ANQGSEA, per germline. The CDR3 is 15 residues long. CDR3 sequence reads: CSVTSVVLTYNEQFF. As DNA, the CDR3 is TGCAGCGTGACGTCAGTCGTCCTCACTTACAATGAGCAGTTCTTC.

The chain recombines TRBV27 with TRBJ2-1; D gene ambiguous. Germline V CDR1 and CDR2: MNHEY, SMNVEV (reference sequence). V was clipped by 4 bases and J by 4 bases, with 11 bases between them. The CDR3 extends over 14 amino acids. The CDR3 region is CASSSTMGYNEQFF. For the CDR3, the DNA is TGTGCCAGCAGTTCCACTATGGGGTACAATGAGCAGTTCTTC.

This chain joins TRBV20-1 and TRBJ2-7, with TRBD2 identical over 10 bases. The CDR3 consists of 13 residues. J was trimmed by 9 bases and V by 6 bases; bases with no gene match: 11. Germline CDR1 and CDR2: DFQATT and SNEGSKA (reference sequence). The CDR3 DNA sequence: TGCAGTGCAAGTTCTAGCGGGAGTGCGAGGCAGTACTTC. Protein sequence: CSASSSGSARQYF.

This clonotype was seen a handful of times. The chain joins TRBV7-6 to TRBJ2-3; D is uncertain. The CDR3 consists of 15 residues. Germline loops: CDR1 SGHVS, CDR2 FNYEAQ. V lost 2 bases and J lost 1, with 10 bases in between. CDR3 region: CASSLRSLGTDTQYF. CDR3 in DNA: TGTGCCAGCAGCTTAAGATCACTGGGCACAGATACGCAGTATTTT.

The chain carries TRBV12-3 or TRBV12-4 and TRBJ2-2, with D hard to call. V lost 1 base and J lost 3, with 12 bases in between. This CDR3 is 16 amino acids long. The CDR3 coding sequence is TGTGCCAGCAGTTTAGGTGTCAGGCCCGACACCGGGGAGCTGTTTTTT. It codes for CASSLGVRPDTGELFF.

The rearrangement links TRBV6-5 to TRBJ2-2; D not resolved. In germline, CDR1 is MNHEY, CDR2 SVGAGI. CDR3 size: 13 residues. V lost 6 bases, J lost 3 bases, and 8 bases lay in between. This chain's CDR3 is CASRLQYTGELFF. CDR3 DNA sequence: TGTGCCAGCAGACTCCAGTACACCGGGGAGCTGTTTTTT.

Remarks on this clonotype: Relative to the germline gene, one junction end is altered; a read error may explain this. The V call is TRBV5-6, the J call TRBJ2-7; D not resolved. This CDR3 spans 13 amino acids. The germline CDR1 and CDR2 sequences are SGHDT and YYEEEE. CDR3 sequence reads: CAISPRPLCEQYF. The CDR3 DNA reads as TGTGCCATCAGCCCCAGGCCCCTCTGCGAGCAGTACTTC.

V usage is TRBV4-2 and J usage is TRBJ1-2, with a weak D call TRBD1 (5 bases). The germline V gene encodes CDR1 LGHNA and CDR2 YNFKEQ. The V end was cut by 3 bases, the J end by 6 bases, with 20 bases between. The CDR3 totals 16 residues. CDR3 sequence reads: CASSHARGGVDDGYTF. The CDR3 bases are TGTGCCAGCAGCCATGCCCGGGGCGGGGTGGATGATGGCTACACCTTC.

The chain uses TRBV12-3 or TRBV12-4 and TRBJ2-1; D unresolved. The CDR3 has 14 residues. V lost 7 bases, J lost 5 bases, and 15 bases lay in between. The CDR3 is CASTGTEDNNEQFF. The CDR3 region has the DNA TGTGCCAGCACGGGTACAGAAGATAACAATGAGCAGTTCTTC.

This clonotype was observed a handful of times. This chain links TRBV5-1 with TRBJ2-1; TRBD1 or TRBD2 may be the D gene (6 bases each). Trimming pared 3 bases from V and 7 bases from J, leaving 14 bases between. Per the germline V gene, CDR1 is SGHRS and CDR2 is YFSETQ. This CDR3 has 14 amino acids. Written as DNA, the CDR3 is TGCGCCAGCAGCTGGGGGGCTGATGAGAATGAGCAGTTCTTC. This translates into CASSWGADENEQFF.

The V call is TRBV5-1, the J call TRBJ2-3, with TRBD2 matching 7 bases. The V gene end was trimmed by 0 bases and the J gene end by 5 bases; junction bases not matched to a gene: 12. Looked up from germline, CDR1 is SGHRS and CDR2 is YFSETQ. CDR3 length equals 17 residues. The CDR3 bases are TGCGCCAGCAGCTTGGAGTTAACAGGTCCGGGGGGAGATACGCAGTATTTT. Translated, it gives CASSLELTGPGGDTQYF.

This clonotype was detected a few times. V usage is TRBV20-1 and J usage is TRBJ1-4; D is unclear. The CDR3 contains 10 residues. Germline V lookup: CDR1 DFQATT, CDR2 SNEGSKA (reference sequence). The CDR3: CSATNEKLFF. The CDR3 nucleotides read TGCAGCGCAACTAATGAAAAACTGTTTTTT.

The rearrangement links TRBV12-3 or TRBV12-4 to TRBJ1-2, with 7 bases lining up with TRBD1. V dropped 4 bases and J dropped 5; count of bases not matched to a gene: 4. This CDR3 has 13 amino acids. The CDR3 protein is CASSYKGQYGYTF. In DNA form, the CDR3 reads TGTGCCAGCAGTTATAAGGGACAGTATGGCTACACCTTC.

The V gene is TRBV29-1, the J gene TRBJ2-5, with D unresolved. This CDR3 comprises 11 residues. The V end lost 7 bases, the J end lost 5 bases, and 11 bases lay between the germline ends. Germline values: CDR1 SQVTM, CDR2 ANQGSEA. The CDR3 sequence: CSAVTVETQYF. The DNA for the CDR3 is TGCAGCGCCGTTACGGTCGAGACCCAGTACTTC.

This clonotype was observed a handful of times. The rearrangement uses TRBV20-1 and TRBJ2-5, with TRBD2 identical over 10 bases. After removal of 0 bases from V and 5 bases from J, the junction contained 18 bases not matched to a gene. This CDR3 region has 19 residues. CDR1 is DFQATT and CDR2 is SNEGSKA in the germline V gene (reference sequence). The DNA for the CDR3 is TGCAGTGCTAGAGATCAACAAAGAAGCGGGAGGGCCTCGGGTGAGACCCAGTACTTC. Protein: CSARDQQRSGRASGETQYF.

V usage is TRBV20-1 and J usage is TRBJ2-1; the match to TRBD2 covers 8 bases. After removal of 5 bases from V and 9 bases from J, the junction contained 15 bases not matched to a gene. Germline CDR1 reads DFQATT; CDR2 reads SNEGSKA (reference sequence). This CDR3 comprises 15 residues. The CDR3 DNA is TGCAGTGCTCTCCTTCCAGCGGGAGCGGGCGGTGAGCAGTTCTTC. It translates to CSALLPAGAGGEQFF.

The chain couples TRBV12-3 or TRBV12-4 to TRBJ2-2; D call uncertain. The CDR3 consists of 14 residues. The V gene lost 2 bases and the J gene lost 5 bases, with 9 bases spanning the gap. As DNA, the CDR3 is TGTGCCAGCAGTTTAAGGGTTGGGACCGGGGAGCTGTTTTTT. This encodes CASSLRVGTGELFF.

The chain employs TRBV2 and TRBJ2-3, with no clear D. The germline gives CDR1 SNHLY, CDR2 FYNNEI. The CDR3 is made up of 13 amino acids. Trimming shortened V by 8 bases and J by 4 bases, and 13 bases separated the two germline ends. CDR3 nucleotides: TGTGCCAGCTTAAGGAGTGGGGCAGATACGCAGTATTTT. Its protein product is CASLRSGADTQYF.

This clonotype has only a few counts. The CDR3 DNA is TGTGCCACGACCAGGGATACGGATGGCTACACCTTC. Its translation is CATTRDTDGYTF. This rearrangement joins TRBV12-3 or TRBV12-4 to TRBJ1-2; tentatively, D is TRBD1 (5 bases). Trimming left V 10 bases short and J 6 bases short, with 15 bases between. The CDR3 has 12 residues.

The rearrangement joins TRBV3-1 to TRBJ2-5; TRBD2 matches 8 bases. Germline V gene data show CDR1 as LGHDT and CDR2 as YNNKEL (reference sequence). This CDR3 has 16 amino acids. V gave up 1 base and J gave up 1 base; unmatched junction bases: 5. CDR3 nucleotide sequence: TGTGCCAGCAGCCAAGTCCCTAGCGGGCGCCAAGAGACCCAGTACTTC. Residues: CASSQVPSGRQETQYF.

This clonotype was counted a few times. The chain has TRBV6-1 and TRBJ1-1, with D maybe TRBD1 (5 bases). Trimming pared 7 bases from V and 0 bases from J, leaving 9 bases between. The CDR3 is made up of 13 amino acids. Per germline, CDR1 MNHNS and CDR2 SASEGT. As DNA, the CDR3 is TGTGCCAGCAAGAGGGGTGTGAACACTGAAGCTTTCTTT. Its translation: CASKRGVNTEAFF.